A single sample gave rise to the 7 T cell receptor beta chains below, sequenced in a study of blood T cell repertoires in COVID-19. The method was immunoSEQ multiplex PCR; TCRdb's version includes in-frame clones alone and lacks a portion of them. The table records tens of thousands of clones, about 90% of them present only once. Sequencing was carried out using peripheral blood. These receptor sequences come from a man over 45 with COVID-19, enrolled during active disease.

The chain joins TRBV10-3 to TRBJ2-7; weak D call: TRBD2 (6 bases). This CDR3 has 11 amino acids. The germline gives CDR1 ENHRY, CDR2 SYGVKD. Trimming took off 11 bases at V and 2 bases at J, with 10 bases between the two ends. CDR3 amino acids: CAGGDAYEQYF. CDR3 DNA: TGTGCCGGAGGGGACGCCTACGAGCAGTACTTC.

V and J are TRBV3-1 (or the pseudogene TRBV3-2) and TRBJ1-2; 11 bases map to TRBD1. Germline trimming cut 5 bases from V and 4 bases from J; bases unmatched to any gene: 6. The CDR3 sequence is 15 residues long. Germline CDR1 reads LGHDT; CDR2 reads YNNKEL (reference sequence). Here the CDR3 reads CASSLRTGGGYGYTF. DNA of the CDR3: TGTGCCAGCAGCTTACGGACAGGGGGCGGCTATGGCTACACCTTC.

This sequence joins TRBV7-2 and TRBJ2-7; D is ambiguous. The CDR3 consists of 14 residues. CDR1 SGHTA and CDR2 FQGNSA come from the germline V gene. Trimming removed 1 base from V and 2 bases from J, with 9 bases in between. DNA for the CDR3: TGTGCCAGCAGCTTAGTTGCCAGCGCCTACGAGCAGTACTTC. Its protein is CASSLVASAYEQYF.

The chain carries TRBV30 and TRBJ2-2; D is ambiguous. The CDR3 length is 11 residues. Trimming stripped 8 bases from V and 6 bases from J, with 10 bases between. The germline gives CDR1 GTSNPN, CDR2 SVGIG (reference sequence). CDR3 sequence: CARDRAGELFF. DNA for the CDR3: TGTGCCCGTGATAGAGCCGGGGAGCTGTTTTTT.

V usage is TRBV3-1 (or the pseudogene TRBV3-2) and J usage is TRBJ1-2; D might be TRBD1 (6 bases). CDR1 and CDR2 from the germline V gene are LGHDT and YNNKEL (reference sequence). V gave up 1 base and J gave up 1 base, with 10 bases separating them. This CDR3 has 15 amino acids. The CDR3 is CASSQAVDSNYGYTF. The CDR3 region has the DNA TGTGCCAGCAGCCAAGCTGTGGACAGTAACTATGGCTACACCTTC.

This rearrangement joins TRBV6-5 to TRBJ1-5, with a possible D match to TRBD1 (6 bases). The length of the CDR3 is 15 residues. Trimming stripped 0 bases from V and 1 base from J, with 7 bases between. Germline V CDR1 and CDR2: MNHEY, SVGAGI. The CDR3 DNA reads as TGTGCCAGCAGTTACTCCCAGGGGAGCAATCAGCCCCAGCATTTT. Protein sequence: CASSYSQGSNQPQHF.

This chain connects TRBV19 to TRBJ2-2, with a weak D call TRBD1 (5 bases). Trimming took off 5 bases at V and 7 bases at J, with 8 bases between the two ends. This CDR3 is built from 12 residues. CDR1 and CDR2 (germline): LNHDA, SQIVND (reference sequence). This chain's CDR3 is CASSLQGGELFF. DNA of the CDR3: TGTGCCAGTAGTCTGCAGGGCGGGGAGCTGTTTTTT.